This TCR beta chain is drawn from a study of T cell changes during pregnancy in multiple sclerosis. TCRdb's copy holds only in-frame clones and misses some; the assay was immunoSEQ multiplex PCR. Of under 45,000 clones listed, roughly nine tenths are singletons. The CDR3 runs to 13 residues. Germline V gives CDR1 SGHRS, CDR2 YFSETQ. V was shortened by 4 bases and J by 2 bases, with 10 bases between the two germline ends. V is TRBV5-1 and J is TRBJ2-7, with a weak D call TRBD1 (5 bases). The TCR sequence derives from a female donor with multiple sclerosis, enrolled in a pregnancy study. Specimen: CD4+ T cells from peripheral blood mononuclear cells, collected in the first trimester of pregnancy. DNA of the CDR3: TGCGCCAGCAGCCCTGACAGAGCCTACGAGCAGTACTTC. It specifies CASSPDRAYEQYF. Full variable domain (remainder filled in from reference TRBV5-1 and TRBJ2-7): KAGVTQTPRYLIKTRGQQVTLSCSPISGHRSVSWYQQTPGQGLQFLFEYFSETQRNKGNFPGRFSGRQFSNSRSEMNVSTLELGDSALYLCASSPDRAYEQYFGPGTRLTVT.